These T cell receptor beta chains were read from a single sample in a study of blood T cell repertoires in COVID-19. Generated by immunoSEQ multiplex PCR, the TCRdb table keeps only in-frame clones and is missing some. This table holds under 350,000 clones, about 86% found once. The sequenced sample was PBMCs or T cells enriched from blood (not recorded which). These receptors were taken from a woman aged 40 to 50 with acute COVID-19. CDR3s include the opening cysteine and the closing phenylalanine or tryptophan. The D gene is left open where the match is weak. A clone size is listed for some rows: how often the clone was seen (once, few, many), or a class if it is expanded.

d_gene,abundance,v_gene,j_gene,CDR3nt,CDR3aa
TRBD2,NA,TRBV28,TRBJ2-1,TGTGCCAGCAGTTTATCGTTAGCGGGAGTTCAAAATGAGCAGTTCTTC,CASSLSLAGVQNEQFF
NA,NA,TRBV19,TRBJ1-5,TGTGCCAGTAGTCCGGGTTCCCCGGGGTATAGCAATCAGCCCCAGCATTTT,CASSPGSPGYSNQPQHF
TRBD1,NA,TRBV4-2,TRBJ1-5,TGTGCCAGCAGTGTTCCGGGACAGGGGTCTCAGCCCCAGCATTTT,CASSVPGQGSQPQHF
NA,NA,TRBV4-1,TRBJ2-7,TGCGCCAGCAGCCAAGAACGATTAACTGGCTACGAGCAGTACTTC,CASSQERLTGYEQYF
TRBD2,NA,TRBV5-1,TRBJ2-1,TGCGCCAGCAGCCTCCCCGAAGCGGGAGACGGTGAGCAGTTCTTC,CASSLPEAGDGEQFF
TRBD1,NA,TRBV5-4,TRBJ2-5,TGTGCCAGCAGCTTGGAAGGGGGCTTTGAGACCCAGTACTTC,CASSLEGGFETQYF
TRBD1,NA,TRBV19,TRBJ1-1,TGTGCCAGTAGTATGGACAGGGGGCAAACTGAAGCTTTCTTT,CASSMDRGQTEAFF
NA,once,TRBV7-7,TRBJ2-2,TGTGCCAGCAGCGTAGGGGAGGCAGGTGGGGAGCTGTTTTTT,CASSVGEAGGELFF
TRBD1,once,TRBV5-8,TRBJ1-4,TGTGCCACGACCTGGAGGACAGGGGATGAAAAACTGTTTTTT,CATTWRTGDEKLFF
TRBD1,few,TRBV5-1,TRBJ2-7,TGCGCCAGCAGCTGGGGGGACAGGGACCTCTACGAGCAGTACTTC,CASSWGDRDLYEQYF
NA,once,TRBV18,TRBJ2-5,TGTGCCAGCTCACCCGGGACTCAAGGGGAGACCCAGTACTTC,CASSPGTQGETQYF
TRBD1,once,TRBV18,TRBJ1-5,TGTGCCAGCTCACCTCTGGGACAGGGGGATCAGCCCCAGCATTTT,CASSPLGQGDQPQHF
TRBD1,NA,TRBV6-1,TRBJ1-1,TGTGCCAGCAGTGGACTCCCGGGACAGGGGGTTAGTGAAGCTTTCTTT,CASSGLPGQGVSEAFF
NA,NA,TRBV6-2/TRBV6-3,TRBJ1-2,TGTGCCAGCAGTTACTCGGTCGCATCGCCCTACTATAACTATGGCTACACCTTC,CASSYSVASPYYNYGYTF
NA,NA,TRBV3-1/TRBV3-2,TRBJ2-5,TGTGCCAGCAGCCAAGCGTTTGGGAGCGGTGCGGGGACCCAGTACTTC,CASSQAFGSGAGTQYF
NA,NA,TRBV3-1/TRBV3-2,TRBJ1-4,TGTGCCAGCAGCCTCGAAAGGCGGGGCAGACTAGGTGAAAAACTGTTTTTT,CASSLERRGRLGEKLFF
TRBD1,NA,TRBV28,TRBJ1-1,TGTGCCAGCAGTTTTGACAGGGCATTTAAGAAGACTGAAGCTTTCTTT,CASSFDRAFKKTEAFF
NA,NA,TRBV6-1,TRBJ1-5,TGTGCCAGCAGTGAACCGGGGTTGATGGGGAGTCAGCCCCAGCATTTT,CASSEPGLMGSQPQHF
NA,NA,TRBV21-1,TRBJ2-7,TGTGCCAGCAGCCACCCCGGGACAAGCTACGAGCAGTACTTC,CASSHPGTSYEQYF
TRBD1,NA,TRBV13,TRBJ2-1,TGTGCCAGCAGCCCCAGCTCCGGGACAGGTACAACCAATGAGCAGTTCTTC,CASSPSSGTGTTNEQFF
TRBD1,NA,TRBV13,TRBJ1-6,TGTGCCAGCAGCTCCGACAGGGGTGGCTCACCCCTCCACTTT,CASSSDRGGSPLHF
TRBD1,NA,TRBV28,TRBJ1-2,TGTGCCAGCAGTTTGGCAACGACAGGGTCCAGTAACTATGGCTACACCTTC,CASSLATTGSSNYGYTF
NA,NA,TRBV2,TRBJ1-5,TGTGCCAGCAGGAGTGGGGCCAATCAGCCCCAGCATTTT,CASRSGANQPQHF
TRBD1,NA,TRBV9,TRBJ2-2,TGTGCCAGCAGCCCGAGCCCCGCGGACAGGGGGCCTGGGGAGCTGTTTTTT,CASSPSPADRGPGELFF
NA,NA,TRBV3-1/TRBV3-2,TRBJ1-1,TGTGCCAGCAGCCAAGAAGGGGCGCGGACTGAAGCTTTCTTT,CASSQEGARTEAFF
NA,NA,TRBV5-4,TRBJ2-3,TGTGCCAGCAGCTTGACTCGGTCAAAGTCGTACACAGATACGCAGTATTTT,CASSLTRSKSYTDTQYF
NA,NA,TRBV28,TRBJ1-6,TGTGCCAGCAGACAGGGTTTTGATAATTCACCCCTCCACTTT,CASRQGFDNSPLHF
TRBD2,once,TRBV7-3,TRBJ2-3,TGTGCCAGCAGCTTAATAGGGTCTAGCGGGGGGGCCCCAGATACGCAGTATTTT,CASSLIGSSGGAPDTQYF
NA,NA,TRBV2,TRBJ1-5,TGTGCCAGCAGTGACCCTATCAATCAGCCCCAGCATTTT,CASSDPINQPQHF
NA,few,TRBV10-3,TRBJ1-4,TGTGCCATCAGTGAACAGGGTAGCGAAAAACTGTTTTTT,CAISEQGSEKLFF
TRBD2,once,TRBV11-3,TRBJ2-1,TGTGCCAGCAGCCCGACCGGGACTAGCGGGAGTGGGGATGAGCAGTTCTTC,CASSPTGTSGSGDEQFF
TRBD2,once,TRBV20-1,TRBJ2-1,TGCAGTGCTAGTATAAGACTAGCGGCCTACAATGAGCAGTTCTTC,CSASIRLAAYNEQFF
TRBD1,NA,TRBV7-2,TRBJ1-5,TGTGCCAGCAGCTTAGAGGGGGGACAGGGGAATCAGCCCCAGCATTTT,CASSLEGGQGNQPQHF
TRBD2,NA,TRBV5-1,TRBJ2-7,TGCGCCAGCAGCTCCGGGACTAGCGGCTACGAGCAGTACTTC,CASSSGTSGYEQYF
NA,NA,TRBV19,TRBJ2-4,TGTGCCAGTAGTGACCGGAGTATAAAAAACATTCAGTACTTC,CASSDRSIKNIQYF
TRBD1,NA,TRBV27,TRBJ2-1,TGTGCCAGCAAACAGGGGTTTGAGCAGTTCTTC,CASKQGFEQFF
NA,NA,TRBV28,TRBJ1-5,TGTGCCACCTCGGGACAACGTTCCAATAGCAATCAGCCCCAGCATTTT,CATSGQRSNSNQPQHF
NA,NA,TRBV3-1/TRBV3-2,TRBJ2-1,TGTGCCAGCAACCGCGGGTCCGGGGACAATGAGCAGTTCTTC,CASNRGSGDNEQFF
TRBD1,NA,TRBV6-5,TRBJ1-6,TGTGCCAGCAGTTCATCGGGACAGTATAATTCACCCCTCCACTTT,CASSSSGQYNSPLHF
TRBD1,NA,TRBV19,TRBJ1-4,TGTGCCAGTAGGGACAGGGGGCATGAAGCTAATGAAAAACTGTTTTTT,CASRDRGHEANEKLFF
NA,NA,TRBV28,TRBJ1-5,TGTGCCAGCAGTGGGTATAAGAGGTTTAGCAATCAGCCCCAGCATTTT,CASSGYKRFSNQPQHF
NA,NA,TRBV7-2,TRBJ1-3,TGTGCCAGCAGCTTAGAGGGGCGAATCACCGGAAACACCATATATTTT,CASSLEGRITGNTIYF
TRBD2,NA,TRBV6-6,TRBJ2-1,TGTGCCAGCAGTCGTGCCGGGACTAGCGGGGGGGCTGGAGAGCAGTTCTTC,CASSRAGTSGGAGEQFF
NA,NA,TRBV6-5,TRBJ2-1,TGTGCCAGCAGCGCAGGGGTTGAGCAGTTCTTC,CASSAGVEQFF
TRBD1,NA,TRBV24-1,TRBJ2-3,TGTGCCACCAGTGACTCAGGGGGCGCGTCGCCAGATACGCAGTATTTT,CATSDSGGASPDTQYF
TRBD1,NA,TRBV5-6,TRBJ1-1,TGTGCCAGCAGCTTGGCCAGGGGGACCACTGAAGCTTTCTTT,CASSLARGTTEAFF
TRBD2,NA,TRBV4-2,TRBJ2-3,TGTGCCAGCAGCCAAGGTGCAGCGGGGGGACGCACAGATACGCAGTATTTT,CASSQGAAGGRTDTQYF
TRBD1,NA,TRBV5-4,TRBJ1-6,TGTGCCAGCAGCCAAGAACCGGGACAGGGAAGTAATTCACCCCTCCACTTT,CASSQEPGQGSNSPLHF
TRBD1,NA,TRBV18,TRBJ1-3,TGTGCCAGCTCACCCAAACAGGGGAAAGCTGGAAACACCATATATTTT,CASSPKQGKAGNTIYF